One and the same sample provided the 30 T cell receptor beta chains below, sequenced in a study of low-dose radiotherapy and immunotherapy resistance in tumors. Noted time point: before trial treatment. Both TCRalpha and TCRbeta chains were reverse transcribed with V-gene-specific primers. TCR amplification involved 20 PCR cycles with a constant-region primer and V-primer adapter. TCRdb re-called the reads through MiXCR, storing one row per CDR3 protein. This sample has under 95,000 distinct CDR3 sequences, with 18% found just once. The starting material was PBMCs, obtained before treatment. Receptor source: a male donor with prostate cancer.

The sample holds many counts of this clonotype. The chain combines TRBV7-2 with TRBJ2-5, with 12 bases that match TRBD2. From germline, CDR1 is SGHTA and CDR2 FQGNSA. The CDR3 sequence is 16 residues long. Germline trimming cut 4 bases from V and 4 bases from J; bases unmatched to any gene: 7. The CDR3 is CASSSVLAGGAETQYF. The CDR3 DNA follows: TGTGCCAGCAGCTCAGTTCTAGCGGGGGGGGCAGAGACCCAGTACTTC.

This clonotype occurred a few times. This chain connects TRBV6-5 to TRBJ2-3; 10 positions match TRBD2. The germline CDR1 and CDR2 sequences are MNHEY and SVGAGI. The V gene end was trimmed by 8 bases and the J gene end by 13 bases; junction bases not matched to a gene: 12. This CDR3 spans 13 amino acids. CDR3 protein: CASERASGGGEYF. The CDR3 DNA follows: TGTGCCAGCGAGCGGGCTAGCGGGGGAGGGGAGTATTTT.

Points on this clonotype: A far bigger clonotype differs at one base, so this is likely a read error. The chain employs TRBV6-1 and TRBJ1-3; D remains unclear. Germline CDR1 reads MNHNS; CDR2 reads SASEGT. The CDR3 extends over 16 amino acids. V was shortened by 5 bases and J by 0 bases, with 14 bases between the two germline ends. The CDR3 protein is CASSYGSEHSGNTIYF. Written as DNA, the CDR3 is TGTGCCAGCAGTTACGGCAGCGAACACTCTGGAAACACCATATATTTT.

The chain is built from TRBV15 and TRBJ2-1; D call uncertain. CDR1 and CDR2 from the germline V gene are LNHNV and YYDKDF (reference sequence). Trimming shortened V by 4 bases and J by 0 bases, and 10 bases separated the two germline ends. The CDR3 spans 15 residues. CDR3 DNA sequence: TGTGCCACCAGCAAACATCGGAGCTCCTACAATGAGCAGTTCTTC. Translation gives CATSKHRSSYNEQFF. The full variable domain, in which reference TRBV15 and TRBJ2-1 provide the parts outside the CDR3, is DAMVIQNPRYQVTQFGKPVTLSCSQTLNHNVMYWYQQKSSQAPKLLFHYYDKDFNNEADTPDNFQSRRPNTSFCFLDIRSPGLGDTAMYLCATSKHRSSYNEQFFGPGTRLTVL.

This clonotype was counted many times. The CDR3 reads CASSPNSGEQYF. The CDR3 DNA follows: TGTGCCAGCTCACCGAATTCGGGGGAGCAGTACTTC. This chain joins TRBV18 and TRBJ2-7; TRBD2 is a possible D gene (5 bases). Germline V gives CDR1 KGHSH, CDR2 LQKENI. With 3 bases removed from V and 7 bases from J, the gap between germline ends came to 10 bases. This CDR3 contains 12 residues.

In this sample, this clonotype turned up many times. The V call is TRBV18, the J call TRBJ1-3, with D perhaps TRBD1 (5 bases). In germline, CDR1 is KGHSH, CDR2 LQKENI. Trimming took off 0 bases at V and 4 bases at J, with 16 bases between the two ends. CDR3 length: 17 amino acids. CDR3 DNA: TGTGCCAGCTCACCACCAGTACAGGCCGGGGAAGGAAACACCATATATTTT. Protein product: CASSPPVQAGEGNTIYF.

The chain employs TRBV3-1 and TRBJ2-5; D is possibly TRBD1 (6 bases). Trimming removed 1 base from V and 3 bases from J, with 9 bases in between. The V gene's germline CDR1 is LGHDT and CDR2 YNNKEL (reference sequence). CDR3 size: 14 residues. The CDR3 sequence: CASSQATGKETQYF. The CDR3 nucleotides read TGTGCCAGCAGCCAAGCCACAGGGAAAGAGACCCAGTACTTC.

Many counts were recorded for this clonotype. For the CDR3, the DNA is TGCGCCAGCAGCCAAGAGGCTACCCACACCGGGGAGCTGTTTTTT. As protein: CASSQEATHTGELFF. V and J are TRBV4-1 and TRBJ2-2; unclear D gene. Trimming pared 0 bases from V and 3 bases from J, leaving 8 bases between. This CDR3 spans 15 amino acids. In germline, CDR1 is MGHRA, CDR2 YSYEKL.

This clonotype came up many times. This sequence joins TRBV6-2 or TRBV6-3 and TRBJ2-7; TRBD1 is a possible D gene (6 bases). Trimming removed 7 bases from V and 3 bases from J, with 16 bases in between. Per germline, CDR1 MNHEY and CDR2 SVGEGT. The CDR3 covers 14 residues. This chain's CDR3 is CASNSGELGYEQYF. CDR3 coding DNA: TGTGCCAGCAACTCAGGGGAGCTAGGCTACGAGCAGTACTTC.

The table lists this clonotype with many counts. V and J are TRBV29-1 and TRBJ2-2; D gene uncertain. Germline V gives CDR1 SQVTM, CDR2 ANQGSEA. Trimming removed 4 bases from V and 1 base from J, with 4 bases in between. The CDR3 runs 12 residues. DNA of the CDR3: TGCAGCGTTGCCCAGAACACCGGGGAGCTGTTTTTT. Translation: CSVAQNTGELFF.

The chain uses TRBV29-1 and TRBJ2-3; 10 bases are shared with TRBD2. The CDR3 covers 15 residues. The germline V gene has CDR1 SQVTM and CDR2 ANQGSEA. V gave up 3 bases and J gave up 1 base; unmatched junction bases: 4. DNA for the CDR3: TGCAGCGTTGACTCTCTAGCGGGGGGCACAGATACGCAGTATTTT. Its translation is CSVDSLAGGTDTQYF.

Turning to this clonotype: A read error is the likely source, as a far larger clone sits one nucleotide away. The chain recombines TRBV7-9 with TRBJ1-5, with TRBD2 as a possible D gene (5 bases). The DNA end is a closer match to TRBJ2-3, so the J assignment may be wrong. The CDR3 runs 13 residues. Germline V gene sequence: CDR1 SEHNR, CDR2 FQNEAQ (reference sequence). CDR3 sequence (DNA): TGCGCCAGCAGCTCGGACCCGAGGGAGCCCCAGTATTTT. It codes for CASSSDPREPQYF.

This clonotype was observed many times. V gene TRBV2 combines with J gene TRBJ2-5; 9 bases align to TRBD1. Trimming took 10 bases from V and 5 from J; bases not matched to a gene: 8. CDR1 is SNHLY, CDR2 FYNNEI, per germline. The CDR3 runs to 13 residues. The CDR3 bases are TGTGCCACCAGGACAGGGGATCGGGAGACCCAGTACTTC. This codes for CATRTGDRETQYF.

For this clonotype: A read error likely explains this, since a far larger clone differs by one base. CDR3 bases: TGTGCCAGCAGGAGGGACAGCTTGTACACTGAAGCTTTCTTT. Translated: CASRRDSLYTEAFF. The chain joins TRBV13 to TRBJ1-1; 7 positions match TRBD1. V shed 6 bases and J 3 bases; nucleotides not matched to a gene: 7. CDR3 length: 14 residues. Germline loops: CDR1 PRHDT, CDR2 FYEKMQ (reference sequence).

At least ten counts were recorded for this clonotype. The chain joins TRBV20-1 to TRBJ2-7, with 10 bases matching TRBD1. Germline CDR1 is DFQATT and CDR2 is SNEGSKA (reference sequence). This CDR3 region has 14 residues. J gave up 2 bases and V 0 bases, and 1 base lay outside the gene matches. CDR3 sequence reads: CSAREGTGAYEQYF. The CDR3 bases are TGCAGTGCTAGAGAGGGGACAGGGGCCTACGAGCAGTACTTC.

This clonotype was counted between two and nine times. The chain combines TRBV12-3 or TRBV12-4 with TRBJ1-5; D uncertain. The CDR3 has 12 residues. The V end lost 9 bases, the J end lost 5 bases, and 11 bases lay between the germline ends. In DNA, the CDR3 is TGTGCCAGAGCTTCCGGGTATCAGCCCCAGCATTTT. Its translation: CARASGYQPQHF.

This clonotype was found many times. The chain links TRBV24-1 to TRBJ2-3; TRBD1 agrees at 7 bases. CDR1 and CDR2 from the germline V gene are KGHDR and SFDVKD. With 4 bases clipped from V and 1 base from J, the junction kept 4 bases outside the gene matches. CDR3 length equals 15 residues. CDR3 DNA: TGTGCCACCAGTGAGACAGGGACGGGCACAGATACGCAGTATTTT. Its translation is CATSETGTGTDTQYF.

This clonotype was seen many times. The DNA for the CDR3 is TGCAGTGCTAGAGATGAAAGCGGGGGGAAGTACGAGCAGTACTTC. This sequence encodes CSARDESGGKYEQYF. This sequence joins TRBV20-1 and TRBJ2-7; TRBD2 matches at 9 bases. Germline-derived CDR1 and CDR2 are DFQATT and SNEGSKA (reference sequence). The CDR3 extends over 15 amino acids. V was pared by 0 bases and J by 4 bases, with 7 bases of the junction left unmatched.

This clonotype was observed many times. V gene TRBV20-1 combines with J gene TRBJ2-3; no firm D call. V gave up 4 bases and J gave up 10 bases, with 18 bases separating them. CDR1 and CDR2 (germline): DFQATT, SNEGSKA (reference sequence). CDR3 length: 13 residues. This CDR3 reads CSATISDREAQYF. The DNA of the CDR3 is TGCAGTGCTACTATCTCCGACCGAGAAGCGCAGTATTTT.

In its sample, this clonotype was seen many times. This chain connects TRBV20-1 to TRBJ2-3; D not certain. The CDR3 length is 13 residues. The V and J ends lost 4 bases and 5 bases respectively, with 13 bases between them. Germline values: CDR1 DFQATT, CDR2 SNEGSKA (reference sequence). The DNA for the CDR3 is TGCAGTGCTACGGCTCGTCTGGGAGATACGCAGTATTTT. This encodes CSATARLGDTQYF.

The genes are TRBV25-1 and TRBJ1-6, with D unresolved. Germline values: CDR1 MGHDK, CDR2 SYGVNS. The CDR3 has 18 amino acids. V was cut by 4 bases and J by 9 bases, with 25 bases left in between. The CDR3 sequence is CASSGRARSIEEISPLHF. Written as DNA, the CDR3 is TGTGCCAGCAGTGGGAGGGCCCGCTCAATCGAGGAAATTTCACCCCTCCACTTT.

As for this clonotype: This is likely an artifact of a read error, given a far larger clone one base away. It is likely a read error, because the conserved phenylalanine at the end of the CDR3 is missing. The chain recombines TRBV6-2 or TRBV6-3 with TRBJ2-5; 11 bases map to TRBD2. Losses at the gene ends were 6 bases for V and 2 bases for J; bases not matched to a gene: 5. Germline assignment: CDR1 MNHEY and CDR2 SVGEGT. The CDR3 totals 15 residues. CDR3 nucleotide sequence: TGTGCCAGCAGCCTACTAGCGGGGGAACAAGAGACCCAGTACTCC. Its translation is CASSLLAGEQETQYS.

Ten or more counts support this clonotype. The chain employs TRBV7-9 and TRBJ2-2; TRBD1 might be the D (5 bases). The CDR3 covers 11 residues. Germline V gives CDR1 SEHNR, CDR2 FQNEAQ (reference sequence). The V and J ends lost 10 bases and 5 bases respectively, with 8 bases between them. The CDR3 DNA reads TGTGCCACCCCAGGGACCGGGGAGCTGTTTTTT. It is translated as CATPGTGELFF.

The CDR3 is CASSQGRGYEQYF. The DNA for the CDR3 is TGTGCCAGCAGTCAGGGGAGGGGGTACGAGCAGTACTTC. The J gene is TRBJ2-7, the V gene TRBV6-6; TRBD2 might be the D (7 bases). The ends were cut back, 5 bases at V and 4 bases at J, with 12 bases in the middle. Per the germline V gene, CDR1 is MNHNY and CDR2 is SVGAGI (reference sequence). This CDR3 is built from 13 residues.

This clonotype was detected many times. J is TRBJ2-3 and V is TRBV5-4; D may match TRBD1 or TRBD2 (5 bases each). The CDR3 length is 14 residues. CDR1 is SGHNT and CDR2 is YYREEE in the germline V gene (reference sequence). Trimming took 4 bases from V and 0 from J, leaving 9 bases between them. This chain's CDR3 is CASSARDSTDTQYF. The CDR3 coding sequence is TGTGCCAGCAGCGCTAGGGACAGCACAGATACGCAGTATTTT.

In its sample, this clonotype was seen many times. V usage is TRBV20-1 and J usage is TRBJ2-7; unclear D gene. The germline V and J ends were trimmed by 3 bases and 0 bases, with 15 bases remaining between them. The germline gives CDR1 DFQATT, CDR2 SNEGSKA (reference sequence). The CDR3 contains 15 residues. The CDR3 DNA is TGCAGTGCTAGCCCCTGGGCGACAAGCTCCTACGAGCAGTACTTC. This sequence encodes CSASPWATSSYEQYF.

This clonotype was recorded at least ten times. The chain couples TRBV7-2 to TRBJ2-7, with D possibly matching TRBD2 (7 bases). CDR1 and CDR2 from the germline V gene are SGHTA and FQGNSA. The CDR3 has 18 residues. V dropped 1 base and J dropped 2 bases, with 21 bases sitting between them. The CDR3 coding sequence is TGTGCCAGCAGCTTAGGTCCCGGGGGGCGGACCCTCCCCTACGAGCAGTACTTC. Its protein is CASSLGPGGRTLPYEQYF.

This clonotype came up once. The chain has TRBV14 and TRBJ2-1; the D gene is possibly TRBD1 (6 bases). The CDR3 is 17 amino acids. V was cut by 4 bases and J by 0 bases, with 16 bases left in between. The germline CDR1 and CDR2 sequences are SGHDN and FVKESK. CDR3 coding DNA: TGTGCCAGCAGCCGGCGGTCAGGACAGAGCTCCTACAATGAGCAGTTCTTC. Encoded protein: CASSRRSGQSSYNEQFF. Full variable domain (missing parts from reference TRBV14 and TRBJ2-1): EAGVTQFPSHSVIEKGQTVTLRCDPISGHDNLYWYRRVMGKEIKFLLHFVKESKQDESGMPNNRFLAERTGGTYSTLKVQPAELEDSGVYFCASSRRSGQSSYNEQFFGPGTRLTVL.

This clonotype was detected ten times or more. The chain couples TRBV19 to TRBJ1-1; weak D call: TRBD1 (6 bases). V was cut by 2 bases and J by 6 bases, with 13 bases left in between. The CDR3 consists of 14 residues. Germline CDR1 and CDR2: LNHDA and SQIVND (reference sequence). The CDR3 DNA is TGTGCCAGTAGTATAAGGCAGGGGAGGGCTGAAGCTTTCTTT. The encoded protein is CASSIRQGRAEAFF.

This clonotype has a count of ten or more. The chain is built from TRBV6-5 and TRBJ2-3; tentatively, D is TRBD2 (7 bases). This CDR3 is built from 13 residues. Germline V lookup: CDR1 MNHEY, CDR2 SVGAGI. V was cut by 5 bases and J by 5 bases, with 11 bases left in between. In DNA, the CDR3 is TGTGCCAGCAGTACAGGGAGGGGAGATACGCAGTATTTT. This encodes CASSTGRGDTQYF.